This T cell receptor beta chain is drawn from a study of shared clonotypes between healthy human individuals. Study-wide results and caveats: Generally, naive subsets came out with larger estimated richness than memory subsets. The study found about 4.6% of naive CD4 clonotypes shared across several donors.

Method: immunoSEQ multiplex PCR; TCRdb's copy keeps in-frame clones and lacks some. The sample yields millions of clones, 85% to 95% seen once. From germline, CDR1 is KGHSH and CDR2 LQKENI. V was cut by 1 base and J by 4 bases, with 8 bases left in between. This CDR3 spans 14 amino acids. Points on this clone: The antigen is unknown. This specimen includes other DNA sequences encoding the same CDR3.

The rearrangement uses TRBV18 and TRBJ2-1, with a weak D call TRBD1 (6 bases). The source of this sequence is a man in his late teens or twenties in good health. The sample consisted of naive CD4+ T cells sorted from blood. Subset given: CD45RA+ positively selected. The CDR3 DNA follows: TGTGCCAGCTCACCACGGCAGGGGTACAATGAGCAGTTCTTC. This gives the protein CASSPRQGYNEQFF.